These T cell receptor beta chains were read from a single sample in a study of somatic mutations in cytotoxic T cells in rheumatoid arthritis. The data were produced by immunoSEQ multiplex PCR, yet TCRdb's version contains in-frame clones alone and is incomplete. The table includes approximately 14,000 clones, 65% to 80% detected once. The source material was CD8+ T cells sorted from blood. The receptors here all came from an adult with rheumatoid arthritis. Each CDR3 is given with its conserved first and last residue. The D gene is left open where the match is weak. Expanded clones are given a class, and other clones once, few, many or no size at all.

TRBV16	TRBJ2-1	11	.	.	TGTGCCAGCAGCCGGAACTATGAGCAGTTCTTC	CASSRNYEQFF
TRBV5-1	TRBJ2-2	17	.	TRBD2	TGCGCCAGCAGCCAAGGACTAGCGGGAAGCGCCACCGGGGAGCTGTTTTTT	CASSQGLAGSATGELFF
TRBV5-1	TRBJ2-2	14	.	.	TGCGCCAGCAGCTTGGATCCGAACACCGGGGAGCTGTTTTTT	CASSLDPNTGELFF
TRBV27	TRBJ2-7	14	few	.	TGTGCCAGCAGATCCGCCTACCCTGGGCCACCTGGGTACTTC	CASRSAYPGPPGYF
TRBV15	TRBJ2-7	13	few	.	TGTGCCACCAGCAGAGATCGGTCCTACGAGCAGTACTTC	CATSRDRSYEQYF
TRBV4-1	TRBJ1-2	15	.	.	TGCGCCAGCAGCCAAGTCGAAGAGTTTAACTATGGCTACACCTTC	CASSQVEEFNYGYTF
TRBV11-2	TRBJ1-1	15	.	.	TGTGCCAGCAGCTTAAGTATGTCCGGAGGCACTGAAGCTTTCTTT	CASSLSMSGGTEAFF
TRBV19	TRBJ2-1	15	medium-sized	TRBD2	TGTGCCAGTAGTTCACTAGCGGGGGGTTACAATGAGCAGTTCTTC	CASSSLAGGYNEQFF
TRBV5-1	TRBJ1-6	14	.	TRBD1	TGCGCCAGCAGCTTGGGACAGGGGAATTCACCCCTCCACTTT	CASSLGQGNSPLHF
TRBV10-3	TRBJ2-7	14	few	.	TGTGCCATCAGTGCTGGGCTTTACTCCTACGAGCAGTACTTC	CAISAGLYSYEQYF
TRBV9	TRBJ1-5	13	.	.	TGTGCCAGCAGCGTCAGCCCCAATCAGCCCCAGCATTTT	CASSVSPNQPQHF
TRBV28	TRBJ2-7	16	few	.	TGTGCCAGCAGTTTATGGCAGGGAAGGGGCTCCTACGAGCAGTACTTC	CASSLWQGRGSYEQYF
TRBV28	TRBJ2-5	14	.	.	TGTGCCACTGGACAGTTAAGTTTCCAAGAGACCCAGTACTTC	CATGQLSFQETQYF
TRBV7-8	TRBJ2-2	17	once	TRBD1	TGTGCCAGCAGCTTTAAGAGAAGTGGGACAGAACCCGGGGAGCTGTTTTTT	CASSFKRSGTEPGELFF
TRBV28	TRBJ2-7	15	.	TRBD2	TGTGCCAGCAGTGGGACTAGCGGAAGATCCTACGAGCAGTACTTC	CASSGTSGRSYEQYF
TRBV11-2	TRBJ2-7	11	.	.	TGTGCCAGCAGCTTAATCCACGAGCAGTACTTC	CASSLIHEQYF
TRBV6-5	TRBJ2-4	14	.	TRBD1	TGTGCCAGCAGGTCCAACTCTCCGGGACAGGGAGAACGCTTC	CASRSNSPGQGERF
TRBV7-9	TRBJ1-6	12	.	.	TGTGCCAGCAGCTTTCAGGGGTCCCCCCTCCACTTT	CASSFQGSPLHF
TRBV19	TRBJ1-5	18	.	TRBD1	TGTGCCAGTAGTGCGCCGGGACAGACTGTCGGCGGGGGTCAGCCCCAGCATTTT	CASSAPGQTVGGGQPQHF
TRBV5-6	TRBJ1-2	13	.	TRBD1	TGTGCCAGCAGCGGACAGGGGACTTTTGGCTACACCTTC	CASSGQGTFGYTF
TRBV4-2	TRBJ2-3	19	.	TRBD2	TGTGCCAGCAGCCAAGAAGGTACAGGGACTAGCGGCCTACGAGGCACGCAGTATTTT	CASSQEGTGTSGLRGTQYF
TRBV27	TRBJ2-2	14	.	TRBD2	TGTGCCAGCAGTTTAGTACCTAGCGGTCGGGAGCTGTTTTTT	CASSLVPSGRELFF
TRBV11-2	TRBJ1-2	14	.	.	TGTGCCAGCAGCTTAGTCCCAGAGAACTATGGCTACACCTTC	CASSLVPENYGYTF
TRBV2	TRBJ1-4	12	.	.	TGTGCCAGCATAGAGGGAGTCGGAAAACTGTTTTTT	CASIEGVGKLFF
TRBV5-6	TRBJ1-1	17	.	.	TGTGCCAGCAGCTTGAATTGGGGGGGCGATCGGGACACTGAAGCTTTCTTT	CASSLNWGGDRDTEAFF
TRBV19	TRBJ1-2	15	once	.	TGTGCCAGTAGTATTTGGTTAGGACCAGCGGGCGGCTACACCTTC	CASSIWLGPAGGYTF
TRBV10-3	TRBJ1-2	14	.	.	TGTGCCATCAGTGAGGTGGGACAACTCTATGGCTACACCTTC	CAISEVGQLYGYTF
TRBV5-6	TRBJ2-5	14	.	.	TGTGCCAGCAGCCGTTTACTCGGGCGAGAGACCCAGTACTTC	CASSRLLGRETQYF
TRBV13	TRBJ2-7	14	.	.	TGTGCCAGCGGAGTAGCGGACGTAACCTACGAGCAGTACTTC	CASGVADVTYEQYF
TRBV29-1	TRBJ2-1	13	.	TRBD1	TGCAGCGCCGGGGACAGCTCCTACAATGAGCAGTTCTTC	CSAGDSSYNEQFF
TRBV9	TRBJ2-7	14	.	TRBD1	TGTGCCAGCAGCCGAACGGACAGGGGAAACGAGCAGTACTTC	CASSRTDRGNEQYF
TRBV9	TRBJ1-2	14	medium-sized	TRBD1	TGTGCCAGCAGCCTCTCAGGGGGTACCTATGGCTACACCTTC	CASSLSGGTYGYTF
TRBV6-1	TRBJ2-1	15	.	.	TGTGCCAGCACTGTGGACTGGAGGGGGACACCTGAGCAGTTCTTC	CASTVDWRGTPEQFF
TRBV7-9	TRBJ2-1	14	.	.	TGTGCCAGCAGCCCCCTGACTCGGAGGGATGAGCAGTTCTTC	CASSPLTRRDEQFF
TRBV2	TRBJ2-7	12	.	.	TGTGCCAGCAGCCCAGGGAACTCAAAGCAGTACTTC	CASSPGNSKQYF
TRBV7-8	TRBJ2-2	13	.	.	TGTGCCAGCAGCTTAGCGTACACCGGGGAGCTGTTTTTT	CASSLAYTGELFF
TRBV28	TRBJ1-5	13	few	.	TGTGCCAGCAGTTTATTCAGGGGTCAGCCCCAGCATTTT	CASSLFRGQPQHF
TRBV10-1	TRBJ2-1	19	.	.	TGCGCCAGCAGTGACCCCCGGGGAAGCGGCCACGGAGGGTACAATGAGCAGTTCTTC	CASSDPRGSGHGGYNEQFF
TRBV19	TRBJ1-5	11	medium-sized	.	TGTGCCAGTCCGGGACCTCTAATCCAGCATTTT	CASPGPLIQHF
TRBV2	TRBJ2-7	14	.	TRBD1	TGTGCCAGCAGTGAAGGGACAGGGAGCTACGAGCAGTACTTC	CASSEGTGSYEQYF
TRBV13	TRBJ1-3	15	.	TRBD1	TGTGCCAGCAGCTGGGACAGGTCTTCTGGAAACACCATATATTTT	CASSWDRSSGNTIYF
TRBV28	TRBJ2-7	16	.	TRBD1	TGTGCCAGCAGTTCCCTCTACAGGGGCGAGATCTACGAGCAGTACTTC	CASSSLYRGEIYEQYF
TRBV28	TRBJ2-7	12	.	.	TGTGCCAGCAGTTTTAATTTCTACGAGCAGTACTTC	CASSFNFYEQYF
TRBV4-1	TRBJ2-1	17	.	TRBD2	TGCGCCAGCAGCCAAGACCTGCGGCCCGGGGGGGGGAATGAGCAGTTCTTC	CASSQDLRPGGGNEQFF
TRBV9	TRBJ1-2	11	.	.	TGTGCCAGTAGATCGCGGGACAAGCACACCTTC	CASRSRDKHTF
TRBV19	TRBJ2-4	15	.	TRBD1	TGTGCCAGTAGTATCGGTTGGACAGGGAGAAACATTCAGTACTTC	CASSIGWTGRNIQYF
TRBV5-6	TRBJ1-1	15	.	.	TGTGCCAGCAGCTGGGGCTTGTGGGGGAACACTGAAGCTTTCTTT	CASSWGLWGNTEAFF
TRBV6-1	TRBJ2-1	14	.	TRBD1	TGTGCCAGCAGGGACAGGGGTTCCTACAATGAGCAGTTCTTC	CASRDRGSYNEQFF
TRBV7-3	TRBJ1-1	13	.	.	TGTGCCAGCAGCTTGACCGGGGGCACTGAAGCTTTCTTT	CASSLTGGTEAFF
TRBV11-1	TRBJ2-5	18	.	TRBD2	TGTGCCAGCAGCTTAGTATTAGCGGGAGAGATGTACCAAGAGACCCAGTACTTC	CASSLVLAGEMYQETQYF
TRBV27	TRBJ2-6	16	.	.	TGTGCCAGCAGTTTACGCCTACTCTCTGGGGCCAACGTCCTGACTTTC	CASSLRLLSGANVLTF
TRBV9	TRBJ1-2	13	few	TRBD1	TGTGCCAGCAGCGTAAGACAGGGATATGGCTACACCTTC	CASSVRQGYGYTF
TRBV9	TRBJ1-5	13	.	.	TGTGCCAGCAGCGTATCTGGGGATCAGCCCCAGCATTTT	CASSVSGDQPQHF